One sample yielded the 6 T cell receptor beta chains listed below, sequenced in a study of blood T cell repertoires in COVID-19. This table comes from immunoSEQ multiplex PCR, and its TCRdb copy is limited to in-frame clones, with some not included. The sample lists roughly 250,000 clones; under 90% were seen once. Sequencing was done on a sample of peripheral blood. Receptors were obtained from a woman aged 60 to 75 with active or convalescent COVID-19.

The sample holds one count of this clone. The chain links TRBV7-9 to TRBJ1-1, with TRBD1 matching 7 bases. Germline assignment: CDR1 SEHNR and CDR2 FQNEAQ (reference sequence). After removal of 1 base from V and 3 bases from J, the junction contained 2 bases not matched to a gene. The CDR3 consists of 14 residues. The DNA for the CDR3 is TGTGCCAGCAGCTTAGTGAGGGGGCACACTGAAGCTTTCTTT. Protein: CASSLVRGHTEAFF. The entire variable domain, with the rest obtained from reference TRBV7-9 and TRBJ1-1, is as follows: DTGVSQNPRHKITKRGQNVTFRCDPISEHNRLYWYRQTLGQGPEFLTYFQNEAQLEKSRLLSDRFSAERPKGSFSTLEIQRTEQGDSAMYLCASSLVRGHTEAFFGQGTRLTVV.

The chain recombines TRBV19 with TRBJ1-2, with D unclear. Germline-derived CDR1 and CDR2 are LNHDA and SQIVND (reference sequence). V lost 6 bases and J lost 4, with 15 bases in between. CDR3 length: 14 amino acids. In DNA form, the CDR3 reads TGTGCCAGTAGCCCAGCTGTAGCGGGCTATGGCTACACCTTC. Encoded protein: CASSPAVAGYGYTF.

This clone was found a few times. V usage is TRBV30 and J usage is TRBJ1-2; no clear D gene. Germline V gives CDR1 GTSNPN, CDR2 SVGIG (reference sequence). Trimming removed 2 bases at V and 9 bases at J, with 13 bases between. The CDR3 sequence is 12 residues long. Written as DNA, the CDR3 is TGTGCCTGGAGTCTTCCGGGAACCCGCTACACCTTC. Translating gives CAWSLPGTRYTF.

This clone appeared once. The V and J genes are TRBV12-1 and TRBJ2-7; the D segment call TRBD1 is taken from the table without a DNA check. TRBV12-1 is reported as a pseudogene. The CDR3 runs 15 residues. The CDR3 here is CASSFAGPSSYEQYF. DNA of the CDR3: TGTGCCAGCAGCTTTGCGGGGCCGAGCTCCTACGAGCAGTACTTC.

A few counts support this clone. The rearrangement uses TRBV2 and TRBJ1-6; weak D call: TRBD1 (6 bases). CDR3 length: 15 amino acids. V was shortened by 5 bases and J by 7 bases, with 15 bases between the two germline ends. Germline V gene data show CDR1 as SNHLY and CDR2 as FYNNEI. The DNA for the CDR3 is TGTGCCAGCAGTCCGGACAGACCGGCGAATTCACCCCTCCACTTT. Protein sequence: CASSPDRPANSPLHF.

This chain uses TRBV18 with TRBJ1-1; 7 positions match TRBD1. The CDR3 contains 15 residues. The germline V gene encodes CDR1 KGHSH and CDR2 LQKENI. The junction had 6 bases not matched to a gene; V was cut back by 3 bases and J by 2 bases. The CDR3 region is CASSPPRTGNTEAFF. CDR3 sequence (DNA): TGTGCCAGCTCACCTCCAAGGACAGGAAACACTGAAGCTTTCTTT.